This entry concerns a single T cell receptor beta chain. Its antigen is currently unknown. 5'RACE template switching produced TCR cDNA carrying a universal primer site and UMIs. In TCRdb, the 5' RACE reads were re-called with MiXCR into one record per CDR3 protein. The sample holds 300,000 or so distinct CDR3 sequences, 10% to 15% seen once. The sample is drawn from a study of T cells after yellow fever vaccination. Study results and caveats: Among primary-vaccination clones, most reappeared after the booster, at 96% for CD4 and 85% to 90% for CD8. Abundant clonotypes from the bulk population could get into FACS-sorted repertoires as contaminants.

The CDR3 totals 14 residues. V lost 5 bases and J lost 6; bases outside the gene matches: 8. Germline V CDR1 and CDR2: SGHTA, FQGNSA. This receptor was obtained from a young man who received the YFV17D yellow fever vaccine. The material was CD4+ T cells sorted from PBMCs, obtained 45 days after the yellow fever booster vaccination. The chain uses TRBV7-2 and TRBJ2-3, with 7 bases aligning to TRBD1. The CDR3 DNA sequence: TGTGCCAGCAGCCACGGGACAGCCGGGGATACGCAGTATTTT. Encoded protein: CASSHGTAGDTQYF.